This TCR beta chain was documented in a study of precursors of human CD4 cytotoxic T cells (dated by TCRdb to 2016 to 2018). About the study as a whole: In total, CD4+ memory subsets from fewer than 15 donors went into the bulk TCR-seq analysis. TCR-seq analysis of approximately 15 donors yielded TCRalpha and TCRbeta chain sequences (table S7). General findings and caveats noted by the study authors: Expanded effector clonotypes made up a larger fraction of IL-7Rhigh TEMRA clonotypes than of TEM or TCM clonotypes. Only about 95% of the 14 donors were included in some bulk TCR-seq comparisons, suggesting that not every subset was available for every donor. Compared with the TCM and TEM subsets, the IL-7Rhigh and IL-7R- TEMRA subsets had more restricted TCR repertoires, marked by lower diversity and more expanded clonotypes. The authors noted that a human observational design cannot definitively establish the direction of differentiation between precursor and effector cells.

By its share of the sample, this clonotype is large (0.1 to 1%). Its antigen specificity is not known. Base qualities are not recorded, but no much larger clone differs from it by a single base. Bulk UMI-based TCR sequencing was performed on four sorted CD4+ memory subsets (TCM, TEM, IL-7Rhigh TEMRA, IL-7R- TEMRA) to test a precursor-effector relationship among CD4 cytotoxic T cells. Cells were obtained from peripheral blood mononuclear cells that had been isolated from human blood. Sequencing used an Illumina MiSeq. Concerning the study's data processing: To quantify repertoire diversity, the Shannon-Wiener index was calculated using VDJtools. A TCRbeta clonotype was considered expanded if its clonotype frequency was 3 or more. TCRdb itself trimmed the public reads at Q25 with fastp, ran MiXCR and retained productive beta chains. Identical CDR3 proteins give one entry, which carries the most common genes and DNA. These V and J calls are TCRdb output, not the study's own analysis. Counted in this sample were roughly 500 distinct CDR3 sequences; around 15% of them appeared once. Of the sample, around 17% falls within the top ten clones.

The sample consisted of memory CD4+ T cells from blood (PBMCs). This receptor was taken from a human donor in good health.

The encoded CDR3 is CSARAHGQPGDTEAFF. The nucleotides read TGCAGTGCTAGAGCCCACGGACAGCCGGGGGACACTGAAGCTTTCTTT. In this chain, TRBV20-1 is recombined with TRBJ1-1; D gene: possibly TRBD1, on 6 matching bases. From cysteine to phenylalanine, the CDR3 is 16 amino acids long. Only CDR3 DNA remains: 48 bases, in frame from the first base. Based on the germline V gene (reference sequence), the CDR1 and CDR2 sequences are DFQATT and SNEGSKA. Trimming at the junction amounts to 1 base on V and 3 bases on J, and the germline ends lie 18 bases apart.